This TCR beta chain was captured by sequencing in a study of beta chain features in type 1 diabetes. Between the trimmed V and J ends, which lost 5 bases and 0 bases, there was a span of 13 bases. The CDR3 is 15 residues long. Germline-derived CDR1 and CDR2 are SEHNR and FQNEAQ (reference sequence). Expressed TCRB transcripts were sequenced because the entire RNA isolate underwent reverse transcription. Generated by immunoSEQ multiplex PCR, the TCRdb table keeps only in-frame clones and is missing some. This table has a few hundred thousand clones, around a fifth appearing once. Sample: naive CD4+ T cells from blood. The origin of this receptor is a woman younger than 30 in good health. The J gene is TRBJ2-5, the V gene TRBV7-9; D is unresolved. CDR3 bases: TGTGCCAGCAGCCCACTCCGCGACAACCAAGAGACCCAGTACTTC. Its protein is CASSPLRDNQETQYF.